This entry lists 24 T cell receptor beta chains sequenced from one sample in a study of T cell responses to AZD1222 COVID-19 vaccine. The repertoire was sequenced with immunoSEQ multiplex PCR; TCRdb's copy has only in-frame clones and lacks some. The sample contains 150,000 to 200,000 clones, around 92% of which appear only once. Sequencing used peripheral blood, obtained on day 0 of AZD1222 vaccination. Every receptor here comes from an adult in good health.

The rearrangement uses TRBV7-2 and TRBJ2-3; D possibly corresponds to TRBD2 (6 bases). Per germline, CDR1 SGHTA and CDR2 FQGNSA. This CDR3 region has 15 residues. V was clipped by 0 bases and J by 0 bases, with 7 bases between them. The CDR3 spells CASSLAGTSTDTQYF. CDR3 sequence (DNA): TGTGCCAGCAGCTTAGCGGGGACTAGCACAGATACGCAGTATTTT.

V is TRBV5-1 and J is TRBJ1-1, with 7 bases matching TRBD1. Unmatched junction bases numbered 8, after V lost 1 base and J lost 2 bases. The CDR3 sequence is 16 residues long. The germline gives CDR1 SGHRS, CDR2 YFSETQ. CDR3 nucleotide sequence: TGCGCCAGCAGCTTGTCCCCAGGGGGATACAACACTGAAGCTTTCTTT. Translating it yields CASSLSPGGYNTEAFF.

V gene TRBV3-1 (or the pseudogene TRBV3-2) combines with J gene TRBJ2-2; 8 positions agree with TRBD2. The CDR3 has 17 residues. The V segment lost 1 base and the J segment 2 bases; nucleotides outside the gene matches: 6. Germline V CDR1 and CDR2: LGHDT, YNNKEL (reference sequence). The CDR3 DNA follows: TGTGCCAGCAGCCAAGTCCCGGGGGGGCACAACACCGGGGAGCTGTTTTTT. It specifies CASSQVPGGHNTGELFF.

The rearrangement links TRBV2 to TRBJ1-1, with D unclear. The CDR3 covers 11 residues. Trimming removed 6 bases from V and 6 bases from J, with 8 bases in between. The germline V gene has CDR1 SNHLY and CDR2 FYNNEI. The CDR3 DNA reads TGTGCCAGCAGGGCTTACGCTGAAGCTTTCTTT. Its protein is CASRAYAEAFF.

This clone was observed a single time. The CDR3 DNA reads as TGTGCCAGCAGAGCACAGGGGACCCCAATTTCACCCCTCCACTTT. Translated, it gives CASRAQGTPISPLHF. The chain recombines TRBV7-2 with TRBJ1-6; 7 positions agree with TRBD1. The V and J ends lost 6 bases and 9 bases, in that order; junction bases with no gene match: 11. Germline V gene data show CDR1 as SGHTA and CDR2 as FQGNSA. CDR3 size: 15 residues. The entire variable domain, with the rest obtained from reference TRBV7-2 and TRBJ1-6, is as follows: GAGVSQSPSNKVTEKGKDVELRCDPISGHTALYWYRQSLGQGLEFLIYFQGNSAPDKSGLPSDRFSAERTGGSVSTLTIQRTQQEDSAVYLCASRAQGTPISPLHFGNGTRLTVT.

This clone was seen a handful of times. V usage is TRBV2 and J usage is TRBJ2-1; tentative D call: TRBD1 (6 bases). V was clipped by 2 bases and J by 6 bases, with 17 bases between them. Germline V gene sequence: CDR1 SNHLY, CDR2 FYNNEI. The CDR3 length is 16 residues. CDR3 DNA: TGTGCCAGCAGTGAAAATACAGGGATCCTAGGCAATGAGCAGTTCTTC. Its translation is CASSENTGILGNEQFF.

The CDR3 DNA sequence: TGTGCCAGCAGCTCCCCCTCCCCGGACAAACCCTACGAGCAGTACTTC. It translates to CASSSPSPDKPYEQYF. J is TRBJ2-7 and V is TRBV7-9; D possibly corresponds to TRBD1 (5 bases). Trimming shortened V by 4 bases and J by 2 bases, and 18 bases separated the two germline ends. The CDR3 has 16 amino acids. In germline, CDR1 is SEHNR, CDR2 FQNEAQ (reference sequence).

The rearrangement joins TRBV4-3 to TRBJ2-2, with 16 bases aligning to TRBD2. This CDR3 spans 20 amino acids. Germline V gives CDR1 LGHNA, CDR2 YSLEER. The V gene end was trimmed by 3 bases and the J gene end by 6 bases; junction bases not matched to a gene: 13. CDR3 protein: CASSHSGTSGLAGGPGELFF. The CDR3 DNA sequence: TGCGCCAGCAGCCACTCCGGGACATCGGGACTAGCGGGAGGGCCCGGGGAGCTGTTTTTT.

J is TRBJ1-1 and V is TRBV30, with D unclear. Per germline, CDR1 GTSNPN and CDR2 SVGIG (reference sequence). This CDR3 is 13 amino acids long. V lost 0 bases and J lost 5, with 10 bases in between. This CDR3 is CAWSVSGRTEAFF. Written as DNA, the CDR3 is TGTGCCTGGAGTGTATCCGGGAGGACTGAAGCTTTCTTT.

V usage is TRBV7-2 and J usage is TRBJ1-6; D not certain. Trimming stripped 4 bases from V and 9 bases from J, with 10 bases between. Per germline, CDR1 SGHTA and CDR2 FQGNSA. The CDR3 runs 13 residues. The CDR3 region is CASSSFIGSPLHF. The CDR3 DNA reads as TGTGCCAGCAGCTCGTTTATAGGTTCACCCCTCCACTTT.

The CDR3 sequence is CAWSAHQGIEAFF. In nucleotides, the CDR3 is TGTGCCTGGTCCGCTCATCAGGGGATAGAAGCTTTCTTT. The chain recombines TRBV30 with TRBJ1-1; maybe TRBD1 (6 bases). V lost 5 bases and J lost 8, with 18 bases in between. Germline V gene sequence: CDR1 GTSNPN, CDR2 SVGIG (reference sequence). The CDR3 runs to 13 residues.

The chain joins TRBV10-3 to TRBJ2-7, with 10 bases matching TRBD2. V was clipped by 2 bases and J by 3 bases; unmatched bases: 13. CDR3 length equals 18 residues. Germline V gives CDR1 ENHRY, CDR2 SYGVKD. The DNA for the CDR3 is TGTGCCATCAGTGAGACACTAAGAACCGGGACTAGCGACTACGAGCAGTACTTC. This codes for CAISETLRTGTSDYEQYF.

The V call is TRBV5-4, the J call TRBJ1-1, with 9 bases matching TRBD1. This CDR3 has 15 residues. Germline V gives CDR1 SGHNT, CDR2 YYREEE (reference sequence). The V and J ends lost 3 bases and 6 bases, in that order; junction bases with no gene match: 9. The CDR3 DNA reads TGTGCCAGCAGCTCTTACGGACAGGGGATCGCTGAAGCTTTCTTT. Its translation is CASSSYGQGIAEAFF.

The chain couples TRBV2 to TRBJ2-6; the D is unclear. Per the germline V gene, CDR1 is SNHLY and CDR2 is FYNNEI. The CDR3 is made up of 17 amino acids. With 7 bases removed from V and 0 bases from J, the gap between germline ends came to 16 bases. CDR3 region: CASNPQVLSSGANVLTF. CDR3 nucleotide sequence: TGTGCCAGCAATCCTCAGGTCCTTAGCTCTGGGGCCAACGTCCTGACTTTC.

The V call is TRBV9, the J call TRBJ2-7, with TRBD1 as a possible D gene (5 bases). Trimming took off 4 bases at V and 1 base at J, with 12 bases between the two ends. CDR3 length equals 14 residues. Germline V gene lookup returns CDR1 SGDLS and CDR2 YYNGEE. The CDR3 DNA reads TGTGCCAGCAGCCGAACGACAGAATCCTACGAGCAGTACTTC. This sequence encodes CASSRTTESYEQYF.

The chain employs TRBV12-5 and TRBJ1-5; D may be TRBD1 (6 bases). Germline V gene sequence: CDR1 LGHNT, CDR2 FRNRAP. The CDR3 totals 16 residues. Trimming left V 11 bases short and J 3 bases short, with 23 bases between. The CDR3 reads CARGRGRGAFNQPQHF. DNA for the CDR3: TGTGCTCGGGGGCGGGGGCGGGGCGCCTTCAATCAGCCCCAGCATTTT.

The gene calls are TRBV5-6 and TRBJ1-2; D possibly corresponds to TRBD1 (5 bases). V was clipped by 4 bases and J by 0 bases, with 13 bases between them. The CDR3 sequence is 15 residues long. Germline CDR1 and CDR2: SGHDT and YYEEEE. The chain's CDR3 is CASSPGTGANYGYTF. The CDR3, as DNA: TGTGCCAGCAGCCCCGGGACGGGAGCTAACTATGGCTACACCTTC.

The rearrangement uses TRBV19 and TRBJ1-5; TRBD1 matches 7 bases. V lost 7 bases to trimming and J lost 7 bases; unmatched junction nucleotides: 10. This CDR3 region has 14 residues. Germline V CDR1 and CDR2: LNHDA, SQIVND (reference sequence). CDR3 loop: CASTSGGAGQPQHF. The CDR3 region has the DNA TGTGCCAGTACCTCAGGGGGAGCGGGGCAGCCCCAGCATTTT.

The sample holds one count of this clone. The CDR3 sequence is CASSQAGGSYNEQFF. Here the CDR3 DNA reads TGCGCCAGCAGCCAAGCAGGGGGCTCCTACAATGAGCAGTTCTTC. V gene TRBV4-1 combines with J gene TRBJ2-1; 7 bases are shared with TRBD1. CDR1 and CDR2 from the germline V gene are MGHRA and YSYEKL. The junction had 0 bases not matched to a gene; V was cut back by 1 base and J by 0 bases. The CDR3 runs to 15 residues.

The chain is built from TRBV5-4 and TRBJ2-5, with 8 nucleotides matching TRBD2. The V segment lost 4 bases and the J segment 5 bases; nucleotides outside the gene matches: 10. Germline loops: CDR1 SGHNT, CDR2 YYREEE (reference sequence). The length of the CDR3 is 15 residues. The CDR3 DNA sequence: TGTGCCAGCAGCATGCCGGGACTAGGAGGGGAGACCCAGTACTTC. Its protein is CASSMPGLGGETQYF.

The CDR3 region is CASSGGGPQHF. The CDR3, as DNA: TGTGCCAGCAGCGGGGGGGGGCCCCAGCATTTT. The genes are TRBV11-2 and TRBJ1-5; D is possibly TRBD1 (5 bases). Germline values: CDR1 SGHAT, CDR2 FQNNGV. This CDR3 spans 11 amino acids. Trimming took off 5 bases at V and 9 bases at J, with 8 bases between the two ends.

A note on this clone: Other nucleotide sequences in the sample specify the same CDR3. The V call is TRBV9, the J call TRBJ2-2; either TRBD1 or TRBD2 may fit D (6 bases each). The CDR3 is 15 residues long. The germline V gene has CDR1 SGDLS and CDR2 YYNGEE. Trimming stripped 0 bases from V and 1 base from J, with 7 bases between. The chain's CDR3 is CASSVEGGNTGELFF. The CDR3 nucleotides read TGTGCCAGCAGCGTAGAGGGGGGGAACACCGGGGAGCTGTTTTTT.

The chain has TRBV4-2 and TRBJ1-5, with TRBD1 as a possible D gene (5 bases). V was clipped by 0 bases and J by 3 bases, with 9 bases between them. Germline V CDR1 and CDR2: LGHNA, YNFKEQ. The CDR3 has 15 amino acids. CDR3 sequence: CASSQEQASNQPQHF. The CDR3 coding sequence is TGTGCCAGCAGCCAAGAACAGGCCTCCAATCAGCCCCAGCATTTT.

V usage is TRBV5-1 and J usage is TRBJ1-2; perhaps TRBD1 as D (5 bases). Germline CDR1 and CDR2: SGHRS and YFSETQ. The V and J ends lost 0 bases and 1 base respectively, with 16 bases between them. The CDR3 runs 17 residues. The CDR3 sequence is CASSLGVVRDLNYGYTF. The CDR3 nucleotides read TGCGCCAGCAGCTTGGGAGTGGTCAGGGATCTTAACTATGGCTACACCTTC.